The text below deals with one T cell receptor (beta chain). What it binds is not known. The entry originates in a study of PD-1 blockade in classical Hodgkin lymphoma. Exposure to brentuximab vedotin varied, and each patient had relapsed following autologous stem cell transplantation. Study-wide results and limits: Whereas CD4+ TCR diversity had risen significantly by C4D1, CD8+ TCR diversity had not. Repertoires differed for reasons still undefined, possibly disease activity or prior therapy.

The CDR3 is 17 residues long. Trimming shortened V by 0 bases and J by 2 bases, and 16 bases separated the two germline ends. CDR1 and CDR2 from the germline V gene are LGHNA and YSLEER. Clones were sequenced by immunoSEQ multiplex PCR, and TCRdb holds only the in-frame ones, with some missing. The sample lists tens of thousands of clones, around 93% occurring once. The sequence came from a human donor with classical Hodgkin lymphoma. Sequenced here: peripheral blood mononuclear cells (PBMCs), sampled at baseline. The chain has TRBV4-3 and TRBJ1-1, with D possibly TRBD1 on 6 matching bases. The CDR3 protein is CASSQEPPPGHNTEAFF. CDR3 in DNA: TGCGCCAGCAGCCAAGAACCCCCCCCGGGACACAACACTGAAGCTTTCTTT.